One and the same sample provided the 14 T cell receptor beta chains below, sequenced in a study of breast tumors, draining lymph nodes, adjacent tissues (dated by TCRdb to the mid-2010s). The axillary draining lymph nodes of breast cancer patients were the source of the lymph node samples. Libraries came from multiplex PCR. TCRdb names Illumina HiSeq 2000 as the instrument used. TCRdb reprocessing: public reads trimmed at Q25 with fastp, clones called with MiXCR, in-frame beta chains kept. Each entry merges the rows of one CDR3 protein and shows their most common DNA and genes. The sample table lists tens of thousands of distinct CDR3 sequences, around 30% of them with a count of one. The ten largest clonotypes hold around 8.1% of the sample. The sample taken for sequencing was axillary lymph node tissue. The receptors come from a female donor with breast cancer. Some clones in this sample may be carry-over from other donors' samples.

This clonotype appeared many times. The rearrangement joins TRBV6-2 or TRBV6-3 to TRBJ2-7; D gene uncertain. Trimming took off 5 bases at V and 6 bases at J, with 8 bases between the two ends. The V gene's germline CDR1 is MNHEY and CDR2 SVGEGT. The CDR3 length is 11 residues. The CDR3 DNA is TGTGCCAGCAGTCAAGGCCCCGAGCAGTACTTC. This gives the protein CASSQGPEQYF.

Worth noting for this clonotype: A read error is possible here, since a much larger clone lies one base away. CDR3 protein: CASSHQSRYEQYF. In DNA form, the CDR3 reads TGTGCCAGCAGTCACCAGTCGAGGTACGAGCAGTACTTC. The chain couples TRBV6-6 to TRBJ2-7; D not resolved. The CDR3 contains 13 residues. Trimming left V 5 bases short and J 4 bases short, with 12 bases between. CDR1 and CDR2 from the germline V gene are MNHNY and SVGAGI (reference sequence).

Many counts were recorded for this clonotype. V usage is TRBV20-1 and J usage is TRBJ2-5; the D gene could be TRBD1 or TRBD2 (5 bases each). This CDR3 contains 13 residues. Germline assignment: CDR1 DFQATT and CDR2 SNEGSKA (reference sequence). V was cut by 3 bases and J by 2 bases, with 10 bases left in between. CDR3 sequence (DNA): TGCAGTGCTAGGAGGGCAGGGCAAGAGACCCAGTACTTC. Translation gives CSARRAGQETQYF.

The CDR3 nucleotides are TGTGCCAGCAGCGCCCTACTAGCGGGAGGGGCCGGAGATACGCAGTATTTT. This sequence encodes CASSALLAGGAGDTQYF. The genes are TRBV2 and TRBJ2-3; 13 positions agree with TRBD2. The germline V gene has CDR1 SNHLY and CDR2 FYNNEI. The J segment lost 5 bases and the V segment lost 6 bases, leaving 11 bases of the junction unmatched. CDR3 length equals 17 residues.

This clonotype was recorded at least ten times. The chain links TRBV15 to TRBJ1-4, with 9 positions matching TRBD1. The CDR3 covers 14 residues. Unmatched junction bases numbered 3, after V lost 4 bases and J lost 6 bases. Germline values: CDR1 LNHNV, CDR2 YYDKDF (reference sequence). CDR3 sequence (DNA): TGTGCCACCAGCAAAACAGGGGGCTATGAAAAACTGTTTTTT. It specifies CATSKTGGYEKLFF. Filled out from reference TRBV15 and TRBJ1-4, the complete variable domain reads DAMVIQNPRYQVTQFGKPVTLSCSQTLNHNVMYWYQQKSSQAPKLLFHYYDKDFNNEADTPDNFQSRRPNTSFCFLDIRSPGLGDTAMYLCATSKTGGYEKLFFGSGTQLSVL.

In its sample, this clonotype was seen many times. The V call is TRBV29-1, the J call TRBJ2-4; D possibly corresponds to TRBD1 (6 bases). There are 15 residues in the CDR3. Germline V lookup: CDR1 SQVTM, CDR2 ANQGSEA. V lost 5 bases and J lost 4, with 18 bases in between. The CDR3 DNA sequence: TGCAGCGTTCGGACGGGCTCGGACAGTAAAAACATTCAGTACTTC. Protein product: CSVRTGSDSKNIQYF.

This clonotype was counted between two and nine times. A much larger clone differs by one base, so this may be a read error. The chain joins TRBV11-3 to TRBJ2-1; D is unclear. The CDR3 extends over 15 amino acids. V shed 5 bases and J shed 2 bases, with 13 bases lying between them. From germline, CDR1 is SGHNT and CDR2 YENEEA. CDR3 DNA: TGTGCCAGCAGCCTCGATTTGGTGACCTACAATGAGCAGTTCTTC. Translation gives CASSLDLVTYNEQFF.

The chain has TRBV12-3 or TRBV12-4 and TRBJ2-6; 7 nucleotides align to TRBD1. Trimming removed 3 bases from V and 6 bases from J; junction bases left unmatched: 5. The CDR3 is 15 residues long. The CDR3 nucleotides read TGTGCCAGCAGTTTTATGGGACAGCAGGCCAACGTCCTGACTTTC. Translating it yields CASSFMGQQANVLTF.

This clonotype was detected many times. The rearrangement uses TRBV12-3 or TRBV12-4 and TRBJ1-5, with D hard to call. The CDR3 spans 14 residues. V dropped 1 base and J dropped 5 bases, with 9 bases sitting between them. CDR3 region: CASSLGAAYQPQHF. The CDR3 coding sequence is TGTGCCAGCAGTTTAGGTGCAGCCTATCAGCCCCAGCATTTT.

This clonotype appeared many times. V and J are TRBV10-3 and TRBJ2-7; D is possibly TRBD2 (6 bases). Trimming left V 3 bases short and J 0 bases short, with 18 bases between. This CDR3 comprises 17 residues. From germline, CDR1 is ENHRY and CDR2 SYGVKD. CDR3 sequence (DNA): TGTGCCATCAGTGAAGGGAAGGGGACTCCCAGCTCCTACGAGCAGTACTTC. Residues: CAISEGKGTPSSYEQYF.

A word on this clonotype: One junction end disagrees with the germline gene, perhaps due to a read error. V usage is TRBV29-1 and J usage is TRBJ2-7; D is ambiguous. This CDR3 has 11 amino acids. CDR1 and CDR2 from the germline V gene are SQVTM and ANQGSEA. This chain's CDR3 is CNVYRQEEQCF. The CDR3 DNA reads TGCAACGTTTACAGACAAGAAGAGCAGTGCTTC.

This clonotype has a count of ten or more. This rearrangement joins TRBV20-1 to TRBJ2-3; D is uncertain. V was clipped by 0 bases and J by 1 base, with 8 bases between them. This CDR3 contains 14 residues. From germline, CDR1 is DFQATT and CDR2 SNEGSKA (reference sequence). CDR3: CSARDRVGTDTQYF. CDR3 sequence (DNA): TGCAGTGCTAGAGATAGGGTGGGCACAGATACGCAGTATTTT.

Note on this clonotype: One base away lies a much larger clone, so this may be a sequencing read error. The V call is TRBV12-5, the J call TRBJ2-5, with D possibly matching TRBD2 (6 bases). Trimming stripped 1 base from V and 7 bases from J, with 10 bases between. The CDR3 covers 13 residues. The germline V gene encodes CDR1 LGHNT and CDR2 FRNRAP. CDR3 residues: CASGLGPAGTQYF. The CDR3 DNA sequence: TGTGCTAGTGGTTTGGGGCCAGCGGGGACCCAGTACTTC. The full variable domain, with the rest looked up from reference TRBV12-5 and TRBJ2-5, is DARVTQTPRHKVTEMGQEVTMRCQPILGHNTVFWYRQTMMQGLELLAYFRNRAPLDDSGMPKDRFSAEMPDATLATLKIQPSEPRDSAVYFCASGLGPAGTQYFGPGTRLLVL.

This clonotype was counted ten times or more. A single base separates this from a much larger clone, so it may be a read error. The V call is TRBV7-8, the J call TRBJ2-3, with 7 nucleotides matching TRBD2. Trimming cost V 4 bases and J 10 bases; bases outside gene matches: 20. Germline lookup yields CDR1 SGHVS and CDR2 FQNEAQ. The CDR3 runs to 17 residues. CDR3 nucleotides: TGTGCCAGCAGCTCCCCTCCCGGGCGGACTAGGCCCGATCCGCAGTATTTT. Its translation: CASSSPPGRTRPDPQYF.